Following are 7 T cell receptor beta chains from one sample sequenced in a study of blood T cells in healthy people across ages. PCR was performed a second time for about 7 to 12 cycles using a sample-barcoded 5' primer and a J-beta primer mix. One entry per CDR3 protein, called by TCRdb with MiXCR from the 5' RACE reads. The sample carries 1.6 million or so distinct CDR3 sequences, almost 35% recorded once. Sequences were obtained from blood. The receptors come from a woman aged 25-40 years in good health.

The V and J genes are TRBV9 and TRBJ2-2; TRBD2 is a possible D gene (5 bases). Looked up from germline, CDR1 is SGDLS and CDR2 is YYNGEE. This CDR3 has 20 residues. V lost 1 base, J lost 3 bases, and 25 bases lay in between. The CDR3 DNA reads TGTGCCAGCAGCGTAACCCCCCGAGGGCGACAACGTCAAGACACCGGGGAGCTGTTTTTT. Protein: CASSVTPRGRQRQDTGELFF. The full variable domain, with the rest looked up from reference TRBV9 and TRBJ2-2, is DSGVTQTPKHLITATGQRVTLRCSPRSGDLSVYWYQQSLDQGLQFLIQYYNGEERAKGNILERFSAQQFPDLHSELNLSSLELGDSALYFCASSVTPRGRQRQDTGELFFGEGSRLTVL.

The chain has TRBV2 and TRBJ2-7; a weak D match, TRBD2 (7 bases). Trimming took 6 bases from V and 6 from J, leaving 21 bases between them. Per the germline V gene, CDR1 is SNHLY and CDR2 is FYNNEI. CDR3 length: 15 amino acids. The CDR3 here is CASRIPGRGAGEQYF. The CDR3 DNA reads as TGTGCCAGCAGAATTCCGGGACGGGGGGCCGGCGAGCAGTACTTC. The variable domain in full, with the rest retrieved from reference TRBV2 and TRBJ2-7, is EPEVTQTPSHQVTQMGQEVILRCVPISNHLYFYWYRQILGQKVEFLVSFYNNEISEKSEIFDDQFSVERPDGSNFTLKIRSTKLEDSAMYFCASRIPGRGAGEQYFGPGTRLTVT.

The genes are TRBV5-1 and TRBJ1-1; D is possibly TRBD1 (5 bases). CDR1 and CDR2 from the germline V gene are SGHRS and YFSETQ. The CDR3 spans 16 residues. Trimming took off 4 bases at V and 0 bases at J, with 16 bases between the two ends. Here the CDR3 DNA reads TGCGCCAGCAGCCAAGCAGGGACCCCCTTGAACACTGAAGCTTTCTTT. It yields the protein CASSQAGTPLNTEAFF.

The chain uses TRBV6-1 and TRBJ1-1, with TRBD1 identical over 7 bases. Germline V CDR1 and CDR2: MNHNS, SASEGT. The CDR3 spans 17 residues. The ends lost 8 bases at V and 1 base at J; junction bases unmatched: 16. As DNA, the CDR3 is TGTGCCAGCGCCCTAAAGGGGACAGTTAAGAGGAACACTGAAGCTTTCTTT. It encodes CASALKGTVKRNTEAFF.

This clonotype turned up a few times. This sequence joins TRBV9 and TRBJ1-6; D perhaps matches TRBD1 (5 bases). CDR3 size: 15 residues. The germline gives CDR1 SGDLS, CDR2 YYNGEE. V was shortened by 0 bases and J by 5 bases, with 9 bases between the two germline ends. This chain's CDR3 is CASSVDGRDNSPLHF. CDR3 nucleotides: TGTGCCAGCAGCGTAGACGGCAGGGATAATTCACCCCTCCACTTT. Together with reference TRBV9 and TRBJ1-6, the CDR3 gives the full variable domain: DSGVTQTPKHLITATGQRVTLRCSPRSGDLSVYWYQQSLDQGLQFLIQYYNGEERAKGNILERFSAQQFPDLHSELNLSSLELGDSALYFCASSVDGRDNSPLHFGNGTRLTVT.

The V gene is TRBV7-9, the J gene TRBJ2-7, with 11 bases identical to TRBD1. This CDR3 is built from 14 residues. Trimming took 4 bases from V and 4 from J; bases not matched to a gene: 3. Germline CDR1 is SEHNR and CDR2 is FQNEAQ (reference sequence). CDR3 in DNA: TGTGCCAGCAGCTGCGGACAGGGGGCATACGAGCAGTACTTC. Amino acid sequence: CASSCGQGAYEQYF.

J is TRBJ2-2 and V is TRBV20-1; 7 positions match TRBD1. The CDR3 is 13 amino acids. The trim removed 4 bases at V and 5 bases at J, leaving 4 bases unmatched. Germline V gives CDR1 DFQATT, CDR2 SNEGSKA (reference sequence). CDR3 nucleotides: TGCAGTGCTAAAGTACAGGGGACCGGGGAGCTGTTTTTT. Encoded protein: CSAKVQGTGELFF.